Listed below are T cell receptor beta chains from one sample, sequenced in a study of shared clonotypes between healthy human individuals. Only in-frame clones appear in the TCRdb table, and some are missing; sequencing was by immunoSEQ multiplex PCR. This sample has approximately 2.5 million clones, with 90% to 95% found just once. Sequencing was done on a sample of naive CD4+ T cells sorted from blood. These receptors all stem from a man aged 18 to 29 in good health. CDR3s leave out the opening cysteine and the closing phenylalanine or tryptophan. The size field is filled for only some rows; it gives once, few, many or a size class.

CDR3 protein: ASSPRGRTDTQY
V gene: TRBV6-6
clone size: -
J gene: TRBJ2-3

CDR3 protein: ASSIELAGVGNEQF
V gene: TRBV19
clone size: -
J gene: TRBJ2-1

CDR3 protein: AWSRQGAYEQY
V gene: TRBV30
clone size: -
J gene: -

CDR3 protein: ASSPGTDFQPQH
V gene: TRBV5-1
clone size: -
J gene: TRBJ1-5

CDR3 protein: AWARQGQAF
V gene: TRBV30
clone size: few
J gene: TRBJ1-1

CDR3 protein: ASSDPTVYGYT
V gene: TRBV6-4
clone size: -
J gene: TRBJ1-2

CDR3 protein: ASRRGEDEQY
V gene: TRBV6-5
clone size: -
J gene: TRBJ2-7

CDR3 protein: AWSSGIVRYNEQF
V gene: TRBV30
clone size: once
J gene: TRBJ2-1

CDR3 protein: ASSESGRINEKLF
V gene: TRBV10-1
clone size: -
J gene: TRBJ1-4

CDR3 protein: ASSYRWGYEQY
V gene: TRBV6-5
clone size: -
J gene: TRBJ2-7

CDR3 protein: ASSSDGYGEQY
V gene: TRBV5-1
clone size: -
J gene: TRBJ2-7

CDR3 protein: AISDVVRGTEQY
V gene: TRBV10-3
clone size: -
J gene: TRBJ2-7

CDR3 protein: ASSYGSGSYEQY
V gene: TRBV6-5
clone size: -
J gene: TRBJ2-7

CDR3 protein: ASSFLAGSTDTQY
V gene: TRBV13
clone size: once
J gene: TRBJ2-3

CDR3 protein: ASSQVRNNEQF
V gene: TRBV14
clone size: -
J gene: TRBJ2-1

CDR3 protein: ASSLSGTGPYEQY
V gene: TRBV27
clone size: once
J gene: TRBJ2-7

CDR3 protein: ASSLTEGDRGTDTQY
V gene: TRBV27
clone size: -
J gene: TRBJ2-3

CDR3 protein: ASSIGQGPETQY
V gene: TRBV11-2
clone size: -
J gene: TRBJ2-5

CDR3 protein: ASNFGQGPYNEQF
V gene: TRBV6-1
clone size: -
J gene: TRBJ2-1

CDR3 protein: ASSFFHHRGSYNSPLH
V gene: TRBV5-6
clone size: -
J gene: TRBJ1-6

CDR3 protein: ASRQGATLRLVEAF
V gene: TRBV28
clone size: -
J gene: TRBJ1-1

CDR3 protein: ASSPLGQGEGYT
V gene: TRBV7-2
clone size: -
J gene: TRBJ1-2

CDR3 protein: ASSPGQGVLYEQY
V gene: TRBV18
clone size: -
J gene: TRBJ2-7

CDR3 protein: ASSIQGDNEQF
V gene: TRBV19
clone size: -
J gene: TRBJ2-1

CDR3 protein: ASSSTGIQPQH
V gene: TRBV28
clone size: -
J gene: TRBJ1-5

CDR3 protein: AWSGGTGYGYT
V gene: TRBV30
clone size: -
J gene: TRBJ1-2

CDR3 protein: ASSPRVTDTQY
V gene: TRBV5-4
clone size: -
J gene: TRBJ2-3

CDR3 protein: ASSTGNTEAF
V gene: TRBV6-1
clone size: few
J gene: TRBJ1-1

CDR3 protein: ASSEGQGVEPQH
V gene: TRBV5-1
clone size: -
J gene: TRBJ1-5

CDR3 protein: ASSQPPALGNTIY
V gene: TRBV4-1
clone size: -
J gene: TRBJ1-3

CDR3 protein: AWSVLSPGEAF
V gene: TRBV30
clone size: -
J gene: TRBJ1-1

CDR3 protein: ASSLDRLQETQY
V gene: TRBV7-9
clone size: -
J gene: TRBJ2-5

CDR3 protein: ASSFISGRDTQY
V gene: TRBV13
clone size: -
J gene: TRBJ2-3

CDR3 protein: ASSYSAGGEKLF
V gene: TRBV6-5
clone size: -
J gene: TRBJ1-4

CDR3 protein: AWNGQGLTKHGYT
V gene: TRBV30
clone size: -
J gene: TRBJ1-2

CDR3 protein: ASSLGRSNQPQH
V gene: TRBV5-8
clone size: -
J gene: TRBJ1-5

CDR3 protein: ASSYAYRGANSPLH
V gene: TRBV6-5
clone size: -
J gene: TRBJ1-6

CDR3 protein: ASSQVLQGIPEQY
V gene: TRBV4-1
clone size: -
J gene: TRBJ2-7

CDR3 protein: AWSVVSGGYGYT
V gene: TRBV30
clone size: -
J gene: TRBJ1-2

CDR3 protein: ASRLGGFLKYGYT
V gene: TRBV28
clone size: -
J gene: TRBJ1-2

CDR3 protein: ASSLAIRERTEAF
V gene: TRBV5-1
clone size: -
J gene: TRBJ1-1

CDR3 protein: ASSFLAGVLNNEQF
V gene: TRBV6-5
clone size: -
J gene: TRBJ2-1

CDR3 protein: ASSQEKGGNQPQH
V gene: TRBV4-3
clone size: -
J gene: TRBJ1-5

CDR3 protein: ASSLVVTGDNIQY
V gene: TRBV7-8
clone size: -
J gene: TRBJ2-4

CDR3 protein: ASSPSGLAAVAKNIQY
V gene: TRBV7-2
clone size: -
J gene: TRBJ2-4

CDR3 protein: ASSLSAVNSPLH
V gene: TRBV27
clone size: -
J gene: TRBJ1-6

CDR3 protein: ASSRNREANYGYT
V gene: TRBV6-6
clone size: -
J gene: TRBJ1-2

CDR3 protein: ASSNSGGHTDTQY
V gene: TRBV10-1
clone size: -
J gene: TRBJ2-3

CDR3 protein: ASSLKTFTTGELF
V gene: TRBV5-4
clone size: -
J gene: TRBJ2-2

CDR3 protein: ASSLSPTGVGGYT
V gene: TRBV7-3
clone size: -
J gene: TRBJ1-2

CDR3 protein: ASSFGRFWEQY
V gene: TRBV7-8
clone size: few
J gene: TRBJ2-7

CDR3 protein: ASSEPTGLQETQY
V gene: TRBV25-1
clone size: -
J gene: TRBJ2-5

CDR3 protein: ASSYRGTGGNQPQH
V gene: TRBV6-5
clone size: -
J gene: TRBJ1-5